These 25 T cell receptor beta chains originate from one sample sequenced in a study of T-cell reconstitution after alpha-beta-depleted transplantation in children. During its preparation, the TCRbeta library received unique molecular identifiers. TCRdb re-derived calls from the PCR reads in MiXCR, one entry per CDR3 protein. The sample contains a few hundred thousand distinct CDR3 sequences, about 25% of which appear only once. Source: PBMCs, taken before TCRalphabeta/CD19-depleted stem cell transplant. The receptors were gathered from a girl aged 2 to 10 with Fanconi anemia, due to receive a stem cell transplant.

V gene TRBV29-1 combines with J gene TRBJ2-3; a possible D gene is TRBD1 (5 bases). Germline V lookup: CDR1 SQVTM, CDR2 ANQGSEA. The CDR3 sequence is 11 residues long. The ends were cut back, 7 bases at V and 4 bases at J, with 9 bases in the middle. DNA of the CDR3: TGCAGCGGACAGAGTCCAGATACGCAGTATTTT. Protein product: CSGQSPDTQYF.

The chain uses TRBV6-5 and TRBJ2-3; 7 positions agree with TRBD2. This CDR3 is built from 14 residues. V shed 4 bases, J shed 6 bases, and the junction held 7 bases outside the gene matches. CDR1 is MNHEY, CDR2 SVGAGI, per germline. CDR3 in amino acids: CASSSVAGPDTQYF. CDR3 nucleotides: TGTGCCAGCAGTTCGGTAGCGGGCCCTGATACGCAGTATTTT.

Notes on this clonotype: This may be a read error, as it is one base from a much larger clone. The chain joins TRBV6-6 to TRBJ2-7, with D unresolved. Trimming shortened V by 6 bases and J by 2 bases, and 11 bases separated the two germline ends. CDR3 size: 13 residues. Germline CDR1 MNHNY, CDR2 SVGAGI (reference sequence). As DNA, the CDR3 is TGTGCCAGCAGCCACGATCGGACCTACGAGCAGTACTTC. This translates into CASSHDRTYEQYF.

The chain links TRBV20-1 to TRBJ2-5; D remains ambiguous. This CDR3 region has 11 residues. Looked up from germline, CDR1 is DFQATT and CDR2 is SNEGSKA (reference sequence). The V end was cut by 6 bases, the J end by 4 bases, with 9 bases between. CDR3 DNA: TGCAGTGCACAGACGGGAGAGACCCAGTACTTC. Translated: CSAQTGETQYF.

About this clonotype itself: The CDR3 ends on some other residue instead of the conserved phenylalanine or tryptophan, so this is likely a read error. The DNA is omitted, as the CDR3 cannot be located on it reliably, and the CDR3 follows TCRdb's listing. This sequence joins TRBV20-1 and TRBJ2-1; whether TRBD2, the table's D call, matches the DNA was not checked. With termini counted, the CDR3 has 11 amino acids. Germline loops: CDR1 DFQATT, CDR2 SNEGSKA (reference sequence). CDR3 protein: CSARTSWGSFL.

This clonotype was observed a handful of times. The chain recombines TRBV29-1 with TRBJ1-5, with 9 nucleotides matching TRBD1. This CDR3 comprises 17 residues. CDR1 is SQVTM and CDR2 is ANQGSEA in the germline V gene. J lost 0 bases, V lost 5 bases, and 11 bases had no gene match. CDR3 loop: CSVMWDRDGDSNQPQHF. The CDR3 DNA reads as TGCAGCGTTATGTGGGACAGGGACGGGGATAGCAATCAGCCCCAGCATTTT.

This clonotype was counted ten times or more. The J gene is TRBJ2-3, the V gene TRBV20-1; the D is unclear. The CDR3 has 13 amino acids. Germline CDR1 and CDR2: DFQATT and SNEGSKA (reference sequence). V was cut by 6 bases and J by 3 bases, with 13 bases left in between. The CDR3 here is CSAKFTITDTQYF. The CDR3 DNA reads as TGCAGTGCCAAATTTACCATTACAGATACGCAGTATTTT.

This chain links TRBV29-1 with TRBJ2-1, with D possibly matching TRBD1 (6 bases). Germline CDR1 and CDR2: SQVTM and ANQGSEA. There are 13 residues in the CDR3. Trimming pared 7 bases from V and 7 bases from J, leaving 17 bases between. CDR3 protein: CSAETGFRNEQFF. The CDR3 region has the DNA TGCAGCGCCGAGACAGGTTTTAGGAATGAGCAGTTCTTC.

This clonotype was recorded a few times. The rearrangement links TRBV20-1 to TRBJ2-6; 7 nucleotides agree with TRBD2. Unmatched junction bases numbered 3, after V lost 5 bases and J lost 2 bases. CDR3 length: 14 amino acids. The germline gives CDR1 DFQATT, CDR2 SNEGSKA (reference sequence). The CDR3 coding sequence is TGCAGTGCTCCTCTAGCGGCTGGGGCCAACGTCCTGACTTTC. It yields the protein CSAPLAAGANVLTF.

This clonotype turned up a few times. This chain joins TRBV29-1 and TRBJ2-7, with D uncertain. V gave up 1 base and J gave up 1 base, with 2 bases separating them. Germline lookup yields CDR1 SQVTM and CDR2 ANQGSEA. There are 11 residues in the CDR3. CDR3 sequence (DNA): TGCAGCGTTGAAGCTTCCTACGAGCAGTACTTC. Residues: CSVEASYEQYF.

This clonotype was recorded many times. The CDR3 DNA follows: TGCAGCGTTGGGAAATTGAGGGAGCAGTACTTC. This encodes CSVGKLREQYF. The V gene is TRBV29-1, the J gene TRBJ2-7; D uncertain. V was cut by 4 bases and J by 7 bases, with 11 bases left in between. The germline gives CDR1 SQVTM, CDR2 ANQGSEA. The CDR3 covers 11 residues.

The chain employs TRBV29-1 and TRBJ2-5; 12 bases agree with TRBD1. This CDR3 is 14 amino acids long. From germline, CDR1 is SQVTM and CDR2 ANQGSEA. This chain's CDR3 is CRRWGGQGAQTQYF. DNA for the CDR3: TGCAGACGTTGGGGGGGACAGGGGGCGCAGACCCAGTACTTC.

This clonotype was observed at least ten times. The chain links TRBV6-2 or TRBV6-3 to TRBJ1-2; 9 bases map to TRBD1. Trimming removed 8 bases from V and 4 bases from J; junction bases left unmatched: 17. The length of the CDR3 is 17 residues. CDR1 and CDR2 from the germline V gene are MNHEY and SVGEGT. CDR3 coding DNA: TGTGCCAGCTTCCCACCTCTCCCCGGACAGGGGACCTATGGCTACACCTTC. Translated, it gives CASFPPLPGQGTYGYTF.

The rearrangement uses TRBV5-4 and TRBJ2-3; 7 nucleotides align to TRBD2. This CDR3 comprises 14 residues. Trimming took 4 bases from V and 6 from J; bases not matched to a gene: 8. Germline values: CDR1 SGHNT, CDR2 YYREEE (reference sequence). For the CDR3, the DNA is TGTGCCAGCAGCCGTGGGGGGGTGGGGGATACGCAGTATTTT. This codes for CASSRGGVGDTQYF.

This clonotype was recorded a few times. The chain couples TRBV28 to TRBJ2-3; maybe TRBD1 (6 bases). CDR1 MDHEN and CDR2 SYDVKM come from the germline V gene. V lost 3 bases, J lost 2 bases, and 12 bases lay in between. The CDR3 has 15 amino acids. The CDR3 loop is CASSFDRDNTDTQYF. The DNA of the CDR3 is TGTGCCAGCAGTTTCGATCGGGACAACACAGATACGCAGTATTTT.

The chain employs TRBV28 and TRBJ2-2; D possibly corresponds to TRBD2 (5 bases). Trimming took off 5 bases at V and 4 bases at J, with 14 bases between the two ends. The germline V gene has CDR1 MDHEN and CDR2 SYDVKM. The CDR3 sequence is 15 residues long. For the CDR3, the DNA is TGTGCCAGCAGTCCCGATACTAGGGCCACCGGGGAGCTGTTTTTT. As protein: CASSPDTRATGELFF.

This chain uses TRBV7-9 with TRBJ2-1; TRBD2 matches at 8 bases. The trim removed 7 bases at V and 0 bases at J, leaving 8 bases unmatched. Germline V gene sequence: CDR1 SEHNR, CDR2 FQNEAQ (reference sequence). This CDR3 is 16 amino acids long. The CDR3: CASKTLAGPSYNEQFF. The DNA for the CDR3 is TGTGCCAGCAAGACCTTAGCGGGACCCTCCTACAATGAGCAGTTCTTC.

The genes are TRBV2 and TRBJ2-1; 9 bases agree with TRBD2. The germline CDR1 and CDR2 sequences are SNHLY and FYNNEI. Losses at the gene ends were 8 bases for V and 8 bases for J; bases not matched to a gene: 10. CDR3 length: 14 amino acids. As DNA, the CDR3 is TGTGCCAGCGGACCGGGACTAGCTTACCATGAGCAGTTCTTC. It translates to CASGPGLAYHEQFF.

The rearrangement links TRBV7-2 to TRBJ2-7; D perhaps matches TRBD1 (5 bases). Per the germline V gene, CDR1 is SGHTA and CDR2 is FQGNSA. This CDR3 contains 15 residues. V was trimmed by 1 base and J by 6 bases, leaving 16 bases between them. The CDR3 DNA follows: TGTGCCAGCAGCTTAGAGGTGGGGCTACGGACCGAGCAGTACTTC. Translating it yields CASSLEVGLRTEQYF. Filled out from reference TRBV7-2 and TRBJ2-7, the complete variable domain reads GAGVSQSPSNKVTEKGKDVELRCDPISGHTALYWYRQSLGQGLEFLIYFQGNSAPDKSGLPSDRFSAERTGGSVSTLTIQRTQQEDSAVYLCASSLEVGLRTEQYFGPGTRLTVT.

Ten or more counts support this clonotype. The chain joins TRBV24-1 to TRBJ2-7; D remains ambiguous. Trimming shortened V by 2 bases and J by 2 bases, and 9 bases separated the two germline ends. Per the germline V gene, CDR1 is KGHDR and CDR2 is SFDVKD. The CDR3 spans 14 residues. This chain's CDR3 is CATSDSAIAYEQYF. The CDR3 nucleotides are TGTGCCACCAGTGATTCCGCGATAGCCTACGAGCAGTACTTC.

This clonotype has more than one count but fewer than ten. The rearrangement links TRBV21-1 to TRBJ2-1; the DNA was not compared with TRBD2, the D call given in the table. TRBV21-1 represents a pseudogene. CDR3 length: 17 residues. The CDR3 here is CASSGITRGLSYNEQFF. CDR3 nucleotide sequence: TGTGCCAGCAGCGGGATCACCCGGGGACTATCCTACAATGAGCAGTTCTTC.

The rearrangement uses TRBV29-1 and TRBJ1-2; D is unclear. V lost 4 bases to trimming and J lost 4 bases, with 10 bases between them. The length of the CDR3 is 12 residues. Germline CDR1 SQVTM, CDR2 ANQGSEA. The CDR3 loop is CSVVSQAYGYTF. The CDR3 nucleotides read TGCAGCGTTGTAAGCCAGGCCTATGGCTACACCTTC.

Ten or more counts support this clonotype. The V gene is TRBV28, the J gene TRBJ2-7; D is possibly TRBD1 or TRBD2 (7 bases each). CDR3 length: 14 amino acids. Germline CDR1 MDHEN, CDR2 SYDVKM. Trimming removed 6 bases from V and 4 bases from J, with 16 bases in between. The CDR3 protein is CASREGGGSYEQYF. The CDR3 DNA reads TGTGCCAGCAGGGAGGGAGGGGGCTCTTACGAGCAGTACTTC.

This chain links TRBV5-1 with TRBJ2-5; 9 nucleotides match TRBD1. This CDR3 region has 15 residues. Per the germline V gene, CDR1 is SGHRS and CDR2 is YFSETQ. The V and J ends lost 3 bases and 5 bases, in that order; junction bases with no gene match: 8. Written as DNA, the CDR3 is TGCGCCAGCAGCTGGGGGGACAGGGCCCTTGAGACCCAGTACTTC. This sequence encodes CASSWGDRALETQYF.

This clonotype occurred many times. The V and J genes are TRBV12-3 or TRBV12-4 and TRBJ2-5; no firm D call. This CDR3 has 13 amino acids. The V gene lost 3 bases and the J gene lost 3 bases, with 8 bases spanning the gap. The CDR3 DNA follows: TGTGCCAGCAGTTTTTTATCGGAAGAGACCCAGTACTTC. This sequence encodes CASSFLSEETQYF.